The source of this T cell receptor (beta chain) is a study of shared clonotypes between healthy human individuals. This CDR3 comprises 15 residues. The ends were cut back, 2 bases at V and 4 bases at J, with 12 bases in the middle. CDR1 is SEHNR, CDR2 FQNEAQ, per germline (reference sequence). TCRdb's copy holds only in-frame clones and misses some; the assay was immunoSEQ multiplex PCR. The data hold under 2,500,000 clones, with approximately 96% observed a single time. General observations from the study: Researchers sampled blood only, noting tissue repertoires likely differ.

For this clone: What it binds is not known.

This clonotype was sampled from a man aged 18 to 35 in good health. The chain uses TRBV7-9 and TRBJ1-3, with D possibly matching TRBD1 (5 bases). Sequencing used naive CD4+ T cells sorted from blood. The sample's subset: CD45RA+ positively selected. The CDR3 sequence is CASSLTSREGNTIYF. As DNA, the CDR3 is TGTGCCAGCAGCTTAACTTCCAGGGAAGGAAACACCATATATTTT.